The rows below give T cell receptor beta chains drawn from one sample of a study of cytomegalovirus exposure and HLA in healthy donors. Clones were read by immunoSEQ multiplex PCR, and TCRdb kept only the in-frame ones, dropping some. Of under 130,000 clones listed, 83% were seen once; the top ten hold 6% to 7.5%. Sequencing input: PBMCs. The receptor source for this set is a man aged 18 to 29 in good health and CMV-seronegative. Both conserved end residues are part of each CDR3. Fields, in order: J gene, V gene, D gene, clone size, CDR3 protein, CDR3 DNA. A D gene is named only where the DNA matches it firmly. Clone size is shown for a subset of rows, as once, few, many or a class of expanded clone.

J: TRBJ1-1; V: TRBV5-1; D: TRBD1; size: -; CDR3: CATSEQGTNTEAFF; DNA: TGCGCCACCTCGGAACAGGGGACCAACACTGAAGCTTTCTTT
J: TRBJ1-4; V: TRBV4-1; D: -; size: few; CDR3: CASSQENAAGATNEKLFF; DNA: TGCGCCAGCAGCCAAGAGAACGCCGCCGGGGCAACTAATGAAAAACTGTTTTTT
J: TRBJ2-7; V: TRBV6-6; D: TRBD1; size: -; CDR3: CASKVGTGSSYEQYF; DNA: TGTGCCAGCAAGGTAGGGACAGGGAGCTCCTACGAGCAGTACTTC
J: TRBJ2-7; V: TRBV7-9; D: -; size: -; CDR3: CASSPFVTRTGGKQYF; DNA: TGTGCCAGCAGCCCGTTTGTGACTAGGACGGGCGGGAAGCAGTACTTC
J: TRBJ1-5; V: TRBV25-1; D: TRBD1; size: -; CDR3: CASSDVRDSQHF; DNA: TGTGCCAGCAGCGATGTCAGGGACAGCCAGCATTTT
J: TRBJ2-3; V: TRBV13; D: -; size: -; CDR3: CASSSRLEDTQYF; DNA: TGTGCCAGCAGCTCCCGACTTGAAGATACGCAGTATTTT
J: TRBJ2-3; V: TRBV6-4; D: TRBD2; size: -; CDR3: CASSIAGSTDTQYF; DNA: TGTGCCAGCAGTATAGCGGGAAGCACAGATACGCAGTATTTT
J: TRBJ2-7; V: TRBV29-1; D: TRBD1; size: few; CDR3: CSACQGAKSYEQYF; DNA: TGCAGCGCGTGCCAGGGGGCGAAAAGTTACGAGCAGTACTTC
J: TRBJ1-2; V: TRBV12-5; D: TRBD1; size: -; CDR3: CASGLGSGQGARGYTF; DNA: TGTGCTAGTGGTTTGGGTTCGGGACAGGGGGCGCGAGGCTACACCTTC
J: TRBJ2-7; V: TRBV5-1; D: TRBD2; size: -; CDR3: CASSAGLAGATSEQYF; DNA: TGCGCCAGCAGCGCCGGACTAGCGGGAGCGACGTCCGAGCAGTACTTC
J: TRBJ2-7; V: TRBV13; D: TRBD2; size: -; CDR3: CASSQRTRLSEQYF; DNA: TGTGCCAGCAGCCAGAGGACTAGGTTGTCCGAGCAGTACTTC
J: TRBJ1-2; V: TRBV28; D: -; size: -; CDR3: CASTSGGQTNYGYTF; DNA: TGTGCCAGCACTTCCGGGGGGCAGACTAACTATGGCTACACCTTC
J: TRBJ2-1; V: TRBV7-9; D: -; size: -; CDR3: CSSSVELDEQFF; DNA: TGTTCCAGCAGCGTGGAGCTCGATGAGCAGTTCTTC
J: TRBJ1-6; V: TRBV7-9; D: -; size: -; CDR3: CASSLAGGYNSPLHF; DNA: TGTGCCAGCAGCTTAGCAGGGGGCTATAATTCACCCCTCCACTTT
J: TRBJ1-1; V: TRBV7-8; D: -; size: -; CDR3: CASTRRQMNTEAFF; DNA: TGTGCCAGCACCCGACGACAGATGAACACTGAAGCTTTCTTT
J: TRBJ2-3; V: TRBV5-1; D: TRBD2; size: -; CDR3: CASSFPGLADTQYF; DNA: TGCGCCAGCAGCTTCCCGGGACTAGCGGATACGCAGTATTTT
J: TRBJ2-7; V: TRBV6-1; D: -; size: -; CDR3: CASSDQAPYEQYF; DNA: TGTGCCAGCAGTGACCAGGCCCCCTACGAGCAGTACTTC
J: TRBJ2-5; V: TRBV5-6; D: TRBD2; size: -; CDR3: CASSPQILAVQETQYF; DNA: TGTGCCAGCAGCCCTCAGATTCTAGCGGTCCAAGAGACCCAGTACTTC
J: TRBJ2-2; V: TRBV7-9; D: TRBD1; size: -; CDR3: CASSHDRGTGELFF; DNA: TGTGCCAGCAGTCACGACAGGGGCACCGGGGAGCTGTTTTTT